Listed below are T cell receptor beta chains from one sample, sequenced in a study of CD8 T cells in Susac syndrome. A single record per CDR3 protein comes from TCRdb applying MiXCR to the immunoSEQ multiplex PCR reads. The table has 170,000 or so distinct CDR3 sequences, 90% to 97% seen once. Sequenced sample: CD4+ T cells from PBMCs. The receptor source for this set is a human donor with Susac syndrome. CDR3s include the opening cysteine and the closing phenylalanine or tryptophan. The D gene is left open where the match is weak. The listing skips clone size in some rows; elsewhere it reads once, few, many or a size class.

V: TRBV4-3
length: 20
size: -
D: -
J: TRBJ2-4
DNA: TGCGCCAGCAGCCAAGCCCTACGGGTCGCGGGGCAATTAACCAAAAACATTCAGTACTTC
CDR3: CASSQALRVAGQLTKNIQYF

V: TRBV29-1
length: 14
size: -
D: TRBD1
J: TRBJ1-2
DNA: TGCAGCGTTGAATCCTTGGGACAGTTCTATGGCTACACCTTC
CDR3: CSVESLGQFYGYTF

V: TRBV10-3
length: 15
size: -
D: TRBD1
J: TRBJ2-5
DNA: TGTGCCATCAGTGAGTCAGGGACAGGCCTAGAGACCCAGTACTTC
CDR3: CAISESGTGLETQYF

V: TRBV2
length: 15
size: -
D: TRBD2
J: TRBJ2-3
DNA: TGTGCCAGCAGTGCGGGACTAGCGAGCACAGATACGCAGTATTTT
CDR3: CASSAGLASTDTQYF

V: TRBV7-2
length: 15
size: -
D: -
J: TRBJ1-5
DNA: TGTGCCAGCAGCCCCGACGGGGCGAGCAATCAGCCCCAGCATTTT
CDR3: CASSPDGASNQPQHF

V: TRBV18
length: 14
size: -
D: -
J: TRBJ2-5
DNA: TGTGCCAGCTCGCCCGCACGGGTCGGGGAGACCCAGTACTTC
CDR3: CASSPARVGETQYF

V: TRBV27
length: 14
size: -
D: -
J: TRBJ2-7
DNA: TGTGCCAGCACCCCCCAGTGGGGGCCCTACGAGCAGTACTTC
CDR3: CASTPQWGPYEQYF

V: TRBV20-1
length: 14
size: -
D: TRBD2
J: TRBJ2-1
DNA: TGCAGTGCCCTACTAGCGGGAGGGCCCAATGAGCAGTTCTTC
CDR3: CSALLAGGPNEQFF

V: TRBV7-9
length: 17
size: -
D: TRBD2
J: TRBJ2-1
DNA: TGTGCCAGCAGCGGAAGTCCGGGACTAGCGCTGAACAATGAGCAGTTCTTC
CDR3: CASSGSPGLALNNEQFF

V: TRBV29-1
length: 13
size: once
D: TRBD1
J: TRBJ1-4
DNA: TGCAGCGTCCCGGACAGGGATAATGAAAAACTGTTTTTT
CDR3: CSVPDRDNEKLFF

V: TRBV5-1
length: 14
size: once
D: -
J: TRBJ2-7
DNA: TGCGCCAGTTCGTCCGATATGGGTTCCTACGAGCAGTACTTC
CDR3: CASSSDMGSYEQYF

V: TRBV14
length: 12
size: -
D: -
J: TRBJ2-2
DNA: TGTGCCAGCAGCCAAGAGACCGGGGAGCTGTTTTTT
CDR3: CASSQETGELFF

V: TRBV2
length: 13
size: -
D: -
J: TRBJ1-3
DNA: TGTGCCAGGGGCCGAGACTCTGGAAACACCATATATTTT
CDR3: CARGRDSGNTIYF

V: TRBV19
length: 17
size: -
D: TRBD2
J: TRBJ2-1
DNA: TGTGCCAGTAGTATTCGTACTAGCGTTTACTTCTTGAATGAGCAGTTCTTC
CDR3: CASSIRTSVYFLNEQFF

V: TRBV6-6
length: 16
size: -
D: TRBD1
J: TRBJ2-1
DNA: TGTGCCAGCAGTTACCTCCGGGACAGGGGAATCAATGAGCAGTTCTTC
CDR3: CASSYLRDRGINEQFF

V: TRBV12-3/TRBV12-4
length: 15
size: -
D: -
J: TRBJ1-4
DNA: TGTGCCAGCAGTTTAAGGCGAACAACTAATGAAAAACTGTTTTTT
CDR3: CASSLRRTTNEKLFF